Listed here is a single TCR beta chain. The data are from a study of T cells after yellow fever vaccination. Trimming stripped 2 bases from V and 1 base from J, with 8 bases between. CDR1 and CDR2 (germline): LNHDA, SQIVND (reference sequence). The CDR3 extends over 14 amino acids. TCRdb used MiXCR to reprocess the 5' RACE reads, holding one entry per CDR3 protein. This sample has 400,000 or so distinct CDR3 sequences, with about 9.9% found just once. The sequence derives from a man between 18 and 29 years old who received the YFV17D yellow fever vaccine. The sequenced sample was PBMCs, obtained on the day of the first yellow fever vaccination. The V call is TRBV19, the J call TRBJ1-1; D gene ambiguous. The CDR3, as DNA: TGTGCCAGTAGTATAAACGGAAGGAACACTGAAGCTTTCTTT. It translates to CASSINGRNTEAFF.